A single sample gave rise to the 27 T cell receptor beta chains below, sequenced in a study of T cell clonotyping in hematopoietic cell transplantation. The time point was: recipient sample about 28 days before transplant, after cytoreduction. The table came from immunoSEQ multiplex PCR; TCRdb's copy has only in-frame clones and leaves some out. This sample yields some 16,000 clones, of which 93% are seen a single time; 1.8% belongs to the top ten. The sample here was peripheral blood mononuclear cells, taken before stem cell transplant. The origin of the receptors is a man aged 18 to 35 with biphenotypic leukemia. Some clones in this sample may be carry-over from other donors' samples.

V gene TRBV9 combines with J gene TRBJ2-6, with 8 positions matching TRBD1. Germline assignment: CDR1 SGDLS and CDR2 YYNGEE. The CDR3 totals 15 residues. The V and J ends lost 3 bases and 5 bases, in that order; junction bases with no gene match: 4. CDR3 sequence: CASSGQGYWANVLTF. As DNA, the CDR3 is TGTGCCAGCAGCGGACAGGGGTACTGGGCCAACGTCCTGACTTTC.

This chain connects TRBV14 to TRBJ1-1; a weak D match, TRBD1 (5 bases). The V end was cut by 0 bases, the J end by 8 bases, with 10 bases between. CDR1 and CDR2 (germline): SGHDN, FVKESK. The length of the CDR3 is 13 residues. CDR3 bases: TGTGCCAGCAGCCAAGATGGGGGGATCGAAGCTTTCTTT. Translating gives CASSQDGGIEAFF.

This chain joins TRBV2 and TRBJ1-2; D call uncertain. This CDR3 region has 13 residues. V gave up 5 bases and J gave up 0 bases, with 7 bases separating them. Germline lookup yields CDR1 SNHLY and CDR2 FYNNEI. For the CDR3, the DNA is TGTGCCAGCAGTCTCGCAACTAACTATGGCTACACCTTC. Residues: CASSLATNYGYTF.

The genes are TRBV30 and TRBJ2-3; the match to TRBD2 covers 16 bases. The CDR3 has 13 residues. Germline CDR1 GTSNPN, CDR2 SVGIG (reference sequence). The ends lost 5 bases at V and 10 bases at J; junction bases unmatched: 3. The CDR3 sequence: CAWGTSGGAPQYF. CDR3 in DNA: TGTGCCTGGGGGACTAGCGGGGGGGCCCCGCAGTATTTT.

This clone showed up just once. The V and J genes are TRBV6-5 and TRBJ1-4; D is ambiguous. There are 12 residues in the CDR3. Germline loops: CDR1 MNHEY, CDR2 SVGAGI. The V end lost 2 bases, the J end lost 8 bases, and 6 bases lay between the germline ends. CDR3 in amino acids: CASSYSGEKLFF. The CDR3 DNA sequence: TGTGCCAGCAGTTACAGTGGGGAAAAACTGTTTTTT.

The rearrangement joins TRBV19 to TRBJ2-7; no clear D. Trimming took off 5 bases at V and 6 bases at J, with 17 bases between the two ends. There are 14 residues in the CDR3. Germline V gene lookup returns CDR1 LNHDA and CDR2 SQIVND (reference sequence). CDR3 region: CASSLTLLSGEQYF. CDR3 bases: TGTGCCAGTAGTTTGACTTTGTTGAGTGGCGAGCAGTACTTC.

In nucleotides, the CDR3 is TGCAGCGCCCGGGGGAGGGAGGACACCGGGGAGCTGTTTTTT. Its protein is CSARGREDTGELFF. J is TRBJ2-2 and V is TRBV29-1; 7 bases agree with TRBD2. This CDR3 is built from 14 residues. CDR1 is SQVTM and CDR2 is ANQGSEA in the germline V gene. V dropped 7 bases and J dropped 3; count of bases not matched to a gene: 8.

This chain links TRBV11-2 with TRBJ1-5; possible D gene TRBD1, 6 bases. CDR3 length equals 14 residues. V gave up 1 base and J gave up 2 bases, with 6 bases separating them. CDR1 and CDR2 from the germline V gene are SGHAT and FQNNGV. This CDR3 reads CASSLGQGNQPQHF. DNA for the CDR3: TGTGCCAGCAGCTTAGGACAGGGCAATCAGCCCCAGCATTTT.

This clone was picked up one time. This chain connects TRBV30 to TRBJ1-6, with D possibly TRBD1 on 5 matching bases. CDR1 is GTSNPN and CDR2 is SVGIG in the germline V gene (reference sequence). There are 12 residues in the CDR3. Trimming stripped 1 base from V and 19 bases from J, with 17 bases between. CDR3 sequence: CAWSAGTGVGHF. In DNA form, the CDR3 reads TGTGCCTGGAGTGCCGGGACCGGGGTGGGACACTTT.

The chain is built from TRBV5-6 and TRBJ1-2; D is unresolved. V lost 2 bases and J lost 8, with 13 bases in between. The CDR3 is 13 residues long. Germline V gene data show CDR1 as SGHDT and CDR2 as YYEEEE. The CDR3 here is CASSFERTEGYTF. The DNA for the CDR3 is TGTGCCAGCAGCTTCGAGAGAACTGAGGGCTACACCTTC.

The rearrangement joins TRBV28 to TRBJ1-2, with D unresolved. The CDR3 is made up of 12 amino acids. The V and J ends lost 8 bases and 5 bases respectively, with 12 bases between them. Germline-derived CDR1 and CDR2 are MDHEN and SYDVKM. As DNA, the CDR3 is TGTGCCAGCCGCTTCGAGGAATATGGCTACACCTTC. Its translation: CASRFEEYGYTF.

The genes are TRBV29-1 and TRBJ1-1; no firm D call. V lost 4 bases and J lost 8, with 20 bases in between. The CDR3 has 14 residues. CDR1 and CDR2 from the germline V gene are SQVTM and ANQGSEA. CDR3 amino acids: CSVAPLAIGSEAFF. DNA for the CDR3: TGCAGCGTTGCTCCTCTGGCGATAGGCTCAGAAGCTTTCTTT.

The chain employs TRBV2 and TRBJ2-6; no clear D. The germline V gene has CDR1 SNHLY and CDR2 FYNNEI. This CDR3 spans 13 amino acids. With 7 bases removed from V and 2 bases from J, the gap between germline ends came to 6 bases. The CDR3 is CASTPTGANVLTF. The DNA of the CDR3 is TGTGCCAGCACACCAACTGGGGCCAACGTCCTGACTTTC.

The CDR3 sequence: CASSSPTDTQYF. The DNA of the CDR3 is TGTGCCAGCAGTTCACCCACAGATACGCAGTATTTT. The rearrangement links TRBV6-9 to TRBJ2-3; no clear D gene. This CDR3 spans 12 amino acids. Deletions cut 4 bases from V and 2 bases from J, with 4 bases between. Per the germline V gene, CDR1 is MNHGY and CDR2 is SVAAGI.

The chain recombines TRBV7-9 with TRBJ2-7; 8 positions agree with TRBD1. Germline lookup yields CDR1 SEHNR and CDR2 FQNEAQ (reference sequence). This CDR3 is built from 15 residues. The trim removed 1 base at V and 5 bases at J, leaving 7 bases unmatched. The DNA of the CDR3 is TGTGCCAGCAGCTTAGGTCAGGGGGCGCAGAACGAGCAGTACTTC. Its translation is CASSLGQGAQNEQYF.

The chain joins TRBV19 to TRBJ1-2; a possible D gene is TRBD1 (5 bases). Per germline, CDR1 LNHDA and CDR2 SQIVND (reference sequence). V lost 1 base and J lost 5, with 5 bases in between. The CDR3 totals 12 residues. The CDR3 DNA sequence: TGTGCCAGTAGTATAGCAGGGTATGGCTACACCTTC. Protein: CASSIAGYGYTF.

The sample holds one count of this clone. The J gene is TRBJ2-3, the V gene TRBV9; possibly TRBD1 or TRBD2 for D (7 bases each). Per germline, CDR1 SGDLS and CDR2 YYNGEE. CDR3 length: 17 residues. Trimming stripped 4 bases from V and 2 bases from J, with 20 bases between. For the CDR3, the DNA is TGTGCCAGCAGCATCCGACAGGGAGGGGGGGTCACAGATACGCAGTATTTT. Its protein product is CASSIRQGGGVTDTQYF. The full variable domain, in which reference TRBV9 and TRBJ2-3 provide the parts outside the CDR3, is DSGVTQTPKHLITATGQRVTLRCSPRSGDLSVYWYQQSLDQGLQFLIQYYNGEERAKGNILERFSAQQFPDLHSELNLSSLELGDSALYFCASSIRQGGGVTDTQYFGPGTRLTVL.

This clone has a single count. V and J are TRBV7-2 and TRBJ2-5; D is ambiguous. Germline V gene sequence: CDR1 SGHTA, CDR2 FQGNSA. The ends were cut back, 2 bases at V and 1 base at J, with 8 bases in the middle. This CDR3 spans 14 amino acids. DNA of the CDR3: TGTGCCAGCAGCTTACAGCCTTTCCAAGAGACCCAGTACTTC. This codes for CASSLQPFQETQYF.

This sequence joins TRBV27 and TRBJ1-5, with a tentative D call TRBD1 (6 bases). The CDR3 has 15 residues. The germline gives CDR1 MNHEY, CDR2 SMNVEV (reference sequence). The V gene lost 5 bases and the J gene lost 3 bases, with 14 bases spanning the gap. The CDR3 sequence: CASSARGHFNQPQHF. The DNA for the CDR3 is TGTGCCAGCAGTGCCCGGGGGCACTTCAATCAGCCCCAGCATTTT.

About this clone itself: At one boundary the junction diverges from the germline segment, which might be a read error. The CDR3 is CASSPNGDYGYTF. CDR3 DNA sequence: TGTGCCAGCAGCCCAAACGGGGACTACGGCTACACCTTC. This sequence joins TRBV13 and TRBJ1-2; a possible D gene is TRBD1 (5 bases). Germline V gene data show CDR1 as PRHDT and CDR2 as FYEKMQ (reference sequence). This CDR3 comprises 13 residues.

This chain links TRBV14 with TRBJ2-3; 8 bases align to TRBD1. This CDR3 is built from 16 residues. Unmatched junction bases numbered 7, after V lost 3 bases and J lost 2 bases. CDR1 is SGHDN, CDR2 FVKESK, per germline. The CDR3 nucleotides are TGTGCCAGCAGCCAGCGGACAGGGCCCTTCACAGATACGCAGTATTTT. Translated, it gives CASSQRTGPFTDTQYF.

The V gene is TRBV30, the J gene TRBJ2-3, with D possibly being TRBD2 (5 bases). Trimming shortened V by 0 bases and J by 4 bases, and 8 bases separated the two germline ends. Germline V gene data show CDR1 as GTSNPN and CDR2 as SVGIG (reference sequence). This CDR3 has 13 amino acids. CDR3 DNA: TGTGCCTGGAGTGTGGAGGTTGCAGATACGCAGTATTTT. Residues: CAWSVEVADTQYF.

This rearrangement joins TRBV14 to TRBJ2-5; 8 positions agree with TRBD2. The CDR3 runs to 18 residues. V gave up 0 bases and J gave up 2 bases; unmatched junction bases: 11. The germline V gene has CDR1 SGHDN and CDR2 FVKESK. CDR3 bases: TGTGCCAGCAGCCAAGATTGGAAGCGGGGGTTCCGGCAAGAGACCCAGTACTTC. It yields the protein CASSQDWKRGFRQETQYF.

The rearrangement uses TRBV6-5 and TRBJ1-2; D is undetermined. Trimming took 0 bases from V and 5 from J, leaving 7 bases between them. The CDR3 has 13 residues. Germline V gene sequence: CDR1 MNHEY, CDR2 SVGAGI. CDR3 amino acids: CASSYSDGYGYTF. The CDR3 DNA sequence: TGTGCCAGCAGTTACTCGGACGGGTATGGCTACACCTTC.

The chain carries TRBV5-1 and TRBJ1-4, with no clear D. Trimming cost V 3 bases and J 0 bases, with 12 bases left between them. This CDR3 has 16 residues. The germline V gene encodes CDR1 SGHRS and CDR2 YFSETQ. In nucleotides, the CDR3 is TGCGCCAGCAGCTCGAAGGGTGGGGCAACTAATGAAAAACTGTTTTTT. Translated: CASSSKGGATNEKLFF.

For the CDR3, the DNA is TGCGCCAGCAGCCCAGGACCAGGGGTAGATACGCAGTATTTT. This gives the protein CASSPGPGVDTQYF. The V gene is TRBV5-1, the J gene TRBJ2-3, with a weak D call TRBD1 (6 bases). This CDR3 comprises 14 residues. The ends were cut back, 4 bases at V and 5 bases at J, with 14 bases in the middle. CDR1 and CDR2 (germline): SGHRS, YFSETQ. Drawing the rest from reference TRBV5-1 and TRBJ2-3, the complete variable domain is KAGVTQTPRYLIKTRGQQVTLSCSPISGHRSVSWYQQTPGQGLQFLFEYFSETQRNKGNFPGRFSGRQFSNSRSEMNVSTLELGDSALYLCASSPGPGVDTQYFGPGTRLTVL.

This clone was seen a single time. This rearrangement joins TRBV6-5 to TRBJ1-4; D is possibly TRBD1 (5 bases). Germline V gives CDR1 MNHEY, CDR2 SVGAGI. Deletions cut 6 bases from V and 3 bases from J, with 14 bases between. The CDR3 sequence is 15 residues long. The CDR3 reads CASSKRRGANEKLFF. In DNA, the CDR3 is TGTGCCAGCAGCAAACGGCGGGGCGCTAATGAAAAACTGTTTTTT.